This T cell receptor (beta chain) was captured by sequencing in a study of Graves' ophthalmopathy and Graves' hyperthyroidism. Findings of the study overall: Appearing in blood as well were most expanded thyroid clonotypes above 0.001 frequency.

Amplification of TCR beta CDR3 regions used RNA transcripts. The library came from an HTBI-primed first-round RT-PCR and a second-round multiplex PCR. TCRdb reprocessed the multiplex PCR reads with MiXCR, giving one entry per CDR3 protein. The data contain approximately 700,000 distinct CDR3 sequences, 40% of them singletons. In regard to this clonotype: Its specificity is not known.

This CDR3 is built from 13 residues. In germline, CDR1 is MDHEN, CDR2 SYDVKM. The V segment lost 6 bases and the J segment 6 bases; nucleotides outside the gene matches: 6. This clonotype originated in an adult man with Graves' ophthalmopathy. Material for sequencing was peripheral blood. The chain employs TRBV28 and TRBJ1-2, with 8 positions matching TRBD1. CDR3 amino acids: CASRMTGEDGYTF. The CDR3 nucleotides read TGTGCCAGCAGAATGACAGGGGAGGATGGCTACACCTTC.